The 3 T cell receptor beta chains below come from one sample, sequenced in a study of blood T cell repertoires in COVID-19. The table came from immunoSEQ multiplex PCR; TCRdb's copy has only in-frame clones and leaves some out. The repertoire has about 240,000 clones, around four fifths of them found once; the top ten carry 8% to 9%. The sequencing input was peripheral blood. These receptors were taken from a woman of 80 years or more with COVID-19, enrolled during active disease.

The chain has TRBV7-2 and TRBJ2-3, with 11 bases lining up with TRBD2. Germline lookup yields CDR1 SGHTA and CDR2 FQGNSA. There are 15 residues in the CDR3. After removal of 4 bases from V and 7 bases from J, the junction contained 7 bases not matched to a gene. The CDR3 DNA follows: TGTGCCAGCAGCTGGGGACTAGCGGACAAGTATACGCAGTATTTT. This translates into CASSWGLADKYTQYF.

This chain links TRBV3-1 (or the pseudogene TRBV3-2) with TRBJ1-6; possible D gene TRBD1, 5 bases. The V and J ends lost 4 bases and 7 bases respectively, with 11 bases between them. Germline V gives CDR1 LGHDT, CDR2 YNNKEL (reference sequence). The CDR3 consists of 14 residues. CDR3 region: CASSPGRGNSPLHF. The CDR3 DNA sequence: TGTGCCAGCAGCCCGGGACGGGGGAATTCACCCCTCCACTTT.

This clone was detected a few times. J is TRBJ2-3 and V is TRBV24-1, with 7 bases matching TRBD1. The V gene's germline CDR1 is KGHDR and CDR2 SFDVKD. V was pared by 0 bases and J by 3 bases, with 5 bases of the junction left unmatched. CDR3 length: 16 residues. The CDR3 loop is CATSDLRTGETDTQYF. The CDR3 bases are TGTGCCACCAGTGATTTGCGTACAGGGGAAACAGATACGCAGTATTTT.